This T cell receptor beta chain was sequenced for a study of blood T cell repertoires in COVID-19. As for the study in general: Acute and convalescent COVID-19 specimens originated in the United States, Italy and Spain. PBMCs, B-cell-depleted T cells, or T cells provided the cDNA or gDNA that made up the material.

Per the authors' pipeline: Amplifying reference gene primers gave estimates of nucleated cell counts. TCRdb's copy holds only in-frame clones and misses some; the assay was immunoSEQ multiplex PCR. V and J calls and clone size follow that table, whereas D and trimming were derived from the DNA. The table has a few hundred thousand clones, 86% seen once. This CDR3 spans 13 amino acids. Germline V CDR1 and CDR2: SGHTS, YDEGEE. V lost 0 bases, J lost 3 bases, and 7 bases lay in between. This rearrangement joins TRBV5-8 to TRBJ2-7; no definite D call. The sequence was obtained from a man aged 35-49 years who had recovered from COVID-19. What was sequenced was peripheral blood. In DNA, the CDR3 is TGTGCCAGCAGCTTGGTGGCAGACTACGAGCAGTACTTC. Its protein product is CASSLVADYEQYF.